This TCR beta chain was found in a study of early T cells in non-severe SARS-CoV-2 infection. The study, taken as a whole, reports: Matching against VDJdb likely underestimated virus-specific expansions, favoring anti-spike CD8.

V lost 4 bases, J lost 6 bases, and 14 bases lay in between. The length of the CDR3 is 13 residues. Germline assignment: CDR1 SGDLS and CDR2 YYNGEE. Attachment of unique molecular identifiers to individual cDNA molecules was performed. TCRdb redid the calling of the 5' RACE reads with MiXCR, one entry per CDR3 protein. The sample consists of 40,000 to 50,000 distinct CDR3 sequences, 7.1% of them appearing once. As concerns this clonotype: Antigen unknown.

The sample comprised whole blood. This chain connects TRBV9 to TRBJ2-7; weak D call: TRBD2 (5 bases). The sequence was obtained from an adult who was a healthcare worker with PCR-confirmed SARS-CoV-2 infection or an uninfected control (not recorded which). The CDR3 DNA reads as TGTGCCAGCAGCCCCGGAGTAGCGTTCGAGCAGTACTTC. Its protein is CASSPGVAFEQYF.